This T cell receptor beta chain was identified in a study of blood T cell repertoires in COVID-19. CDR3 length: 14 residues. Trimming cost V 2 bases and J 3 bases; bases outside gene matches: 4. Germline V lookup: CDR1 SQVTM, CDR2 ANQGSEA. Data came from immunoSEQ multiplex PCR; TCRdb stores just in-frame clones and leaves some out. Of 110,000 to 150,000 clones detected, around 90% appear once; the ten largest clones hold 1.5% to 2%. This receptor was identified in a man in his 70s with acute or convalescent COVID-19. Sequencing was performed on peripheral blood. The chain uses TRBV29-1 and TRBJ2-1, with 7 bases that match TRBD2. The CDR3 DNA reads TGCAGCGTTGAACTAGCGGCGGGCTACAATGAGCAGTTCTTC. Its protein product is CSVELAAGYNEQFF.